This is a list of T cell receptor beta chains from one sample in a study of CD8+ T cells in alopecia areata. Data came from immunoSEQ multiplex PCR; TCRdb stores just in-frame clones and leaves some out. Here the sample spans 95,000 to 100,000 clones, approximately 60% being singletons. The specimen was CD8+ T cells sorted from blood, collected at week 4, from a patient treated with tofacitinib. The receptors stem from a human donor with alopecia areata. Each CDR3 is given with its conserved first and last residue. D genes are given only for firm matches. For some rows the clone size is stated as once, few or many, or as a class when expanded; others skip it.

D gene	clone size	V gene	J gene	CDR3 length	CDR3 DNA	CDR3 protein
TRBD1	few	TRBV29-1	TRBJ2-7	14	TGCAGCGTTGGTGACAGGGGATTTTCTCGCGAGCAGTACTTC	CSVGDRGFSREQYF
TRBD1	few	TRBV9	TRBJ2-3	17	TGTGCCAGCAGCGCCTACCGGACAGGGGGCAACACAGATACGCAGTATTTT	CASSAYRTGGNTDTQYF
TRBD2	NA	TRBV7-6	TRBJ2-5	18	TGTGCCAGCAGCTTTGGACTAGCGGGGGGGTCGTACCAAGAGACCCAGTACTTC	CASSFGLAGGSYQETQYF
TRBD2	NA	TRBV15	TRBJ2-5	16	TGTGCCACCAGCAGAGATCGTTCGGGAGGAAGTGAGACCCAGTACTTC	CATSRDRSGGSETQYF
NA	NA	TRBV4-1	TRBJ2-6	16	TGCGCCAGCAGCCAAGATGAGGGAGCTGGGGCCAACGTCCTGACTTTC	CASSQDEGAGANVLTF
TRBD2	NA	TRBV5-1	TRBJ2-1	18	TGCGCCAGCAGCTCGGGACAACTAGCGGGCTTTACTTACAATGAGCAGTTCTTC	CASSSGQLAGFTYNEQFF
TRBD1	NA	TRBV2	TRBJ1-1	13	TGTGCCAGCAAGGTGACAGGGCTTCCTGAAGCTTTCTTT	CASKVTGLPEAFF
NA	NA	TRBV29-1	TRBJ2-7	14	TGCAGCGTTCTCCTAGCCTGGGAGTCCTACGAGCAGTACTTC	CSVLLAWESYEQYF
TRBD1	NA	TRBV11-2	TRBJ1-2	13	TGTGCCAGCAGCGTGACAGGGAACTATGGCTACACCTTC	CASSVTGNYGYTF
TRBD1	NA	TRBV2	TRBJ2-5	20	TGTGCCAGCAGTGAAGCTTTTGGAGTAGAACTCCAGGGGGAGTTGGAGACCCAGTACTTC	CASSEAFGVELQGELETQYF
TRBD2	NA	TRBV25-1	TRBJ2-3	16	TGTGCCAGCAGAGGACTAGCGGGAAGTCGCGCAGATACGCAGTATTTT	CASRGLAGSRADTQYF
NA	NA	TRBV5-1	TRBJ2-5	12	TGCGCCAGCAGGGACACAGAAGAGACCCAGTACTTC	CASRDTEETQYF
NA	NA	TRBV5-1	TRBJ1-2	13	TGCGCCAGCAGCTTGCCAGGAGACTATGGCTACACCTTC	CASSLPGDYGYTF
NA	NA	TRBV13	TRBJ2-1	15	TGTGCCAGCAGCTGGGACGGAAGCTCCTACAATGAGCAGTTCTTC	CASSWDGSSYNEQFF
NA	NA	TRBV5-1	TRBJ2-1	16	TGCGCCAGCAGCTCCGCGGGAATCAGCTCCTACAATGAGCAGTTCTTC	CASSSAGISSYNEQFF
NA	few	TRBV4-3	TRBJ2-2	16	TGCGCCAGCAGCCAAGGAGTAGCGGAGCGCACCGGGGAGCTGTTTTTT	CASSQGVAERTGELFF
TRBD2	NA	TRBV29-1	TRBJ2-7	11	TGCAGCGCCGCCCGGGGGGACGAGCAGTACTTC	CSAARGDEQYF
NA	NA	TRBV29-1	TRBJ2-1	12	TGCAGCGTTGAAGTAGCTAACAATGAGCAGTTCTTC	CSVEVANNEQFF
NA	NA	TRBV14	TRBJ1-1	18	TGTGCCAGCAGCCAAGATGTGGGATCGGGGGGCGTGAACACTGAAGCTTTCTTT	CASSQDVGSGGVNTEAFF
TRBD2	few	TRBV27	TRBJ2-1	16	TGTGCCAGCAGTTCTTCCGGGACTAGCGTTGTTAATGAGCAGTTCTTC	CASSSSGTSVVNEQFF
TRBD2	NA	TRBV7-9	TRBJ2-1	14	TGTGCCAGCGGGGCTAGCCTTAGCGGGAATGAGCAGTTCTTC	CASGASLSGNEQFF